This T cell receptor beta chain was recovered during a study of T-cell reconstitution after alpha-beta-depleted transplantation in children. Study-wide findings and caveats: The origin of high day-60 TCRbeta diversity in some patients lay in surviving recipient T cells and thymic progenitors. Newly produced T cells mostly accounted for T-cell counts and diversity one year post-transplant. Reportedly, roughly two months post-transplant, alpha-beta T cells arose from several hundred expanded graft clones.

Trimming left V 2 bases short and J 5 bases short, with 10 bases between. CDR3 length: 14 residues. The germline CDR1 and CDR2 sequences are DFQATT and SNEGSKA (reference sequence). This clonotype was observed many times. The antigen remains unidentified. Preparation of the TCRbeta library was carried out with unique molecular identifiers. TCRdb re-analysed the PCR reads in MiXCR, keeping a single row per CDR3 protein. The data contain about 190,000 distinct CDR3 sequences, over 8.5% of them singletons. The material sequenced was PBMCs, taken before TCRalphabeta/CD19-depleted stem cell transplant. This receptor was obtained from a boy aged 2 to 10 with acute myeloid leukemia, due to receive a stem cell transplant. This sequence joins TRBV20-1 and TRBJ1-6; the D gene is possibly TRBD1 (5 bases). CDR3 sequence: CSARRQGNNSPLHF. Written as DNA, the CDR3 is TGCAGTGCTAGACGGCAGGGTAATAATTCACCCCTCCACTTT.